Shown below are 10 T cell receptor beta chains from a single sample sequenced in a study of T cell repertoires in cytomegalovirus infection (dated by TCRdb to about 2019). Their antigen targets remain unknown. This specimen's treatment or condition label, interpreted: in vitro stimulation with specific CMV peptide epitopes to enrich CMV-specific T cells. Sequenced on an Illumina HiSeq 1500. The public reads were run again by TCRdb, first through fastp at Q25 and then through MiXCR, and only productive beta chains were kept. CDR3 protein duplicates are merged, each entry listing the most common genes and DNA. Across this sample there are about 360,000 distinct CDR3 sequences, with just under 35% seen only once. The top ten constitute approximately 15% of the sample. The material sequenced was cultured PBMCs, taken from culture after CMV antigen stimulation. These receptors were collected from a human donor in good health (CMV status not recorded). Some clones in this sample may be carry-over from other donors' samples.

The chain has TRBV7-2 and TRBJ2-7; the match to TRBD2 covers 12 bases. The CDR3 is 15 amino acids. The V and J ends lost 5 bases and 5 bases, in that order; junction bases with no gene match: 7. Germline CDR1 and CDR2: SGHTA and FQGNSA. DNA for the CDR3: TGTGCCAGCAGCCCTAGCGGGAGGGAATACGACGAGCAGTACTTC. The encoded protein is CASSPSGREYDEQYF.

V and J are TRBV5-1 and TRBJ2-3; TRBD2 might be the D (6 bases). The germline gives CDR1 SGHRS, CDR2 YFSETQ. The CDR3 runs 14 residues. V was trimmed by 3 bases and J by 3 bases, leaving 11 bases between them. As DNA, the CDR3 is TGCGCCAGCAGCTATAGACTAGTAACAGATACGCAGTATTTT. Translated, it gives CASSYRLVTDTQYF.

J is TRBJ1-1 and V is TRBV7-2; possible D gene TRBD1, 5 bases. CDR1 and CDR2 from the germline V gene are SGHTA and FQGNSA. The CDR3 length is 14 residues. V lost 3 bases and J 1 base, leaving 9 bases between the germline ends. The CDR3 nucleotides are TGTGCCAGCAGCTTTCACCAGGGGAACACTGAAGCTTTCTTT. Protein product: CASSFHQGNTEAFF. The full variable domain, its missing parts supplied by reference TRBV7-2 and TRBJ1-1, is GAGVSQSPSNKVTEKGKDVELRCDPISGHTALYWYRQSLGQGLEFLIYFQGNSAPDKSGLPSDRFSAERTGGSVSTLTIQRTQQEDSAVYLCASSFHQGNTEAFFGQGTRLTVV.

At least ten counts were recorded for this clonotype. The J gene is TRBJ2-1, the V gene TRBV7-2; TRBD1 might be the D (7 bases). There are 20 residues in the CDR3. Trimming removed 2 bases at V and 2 bases at J, with 25 bases between. Germline V gene data show CDR1 as SGHTA and CDR2 as FQGNSA. The CDR3 DNA reads TGTGCCAGCAGCTTATTAAGTGGACAGGCAATGGCGGGAACCTACAATGAGCAGTTCTTC. Protein product: CASSLLSGQAMAGTYNEQFF. The full variable domain, completed using reference TRBV7-2 and TRBJ2-1, is GAGVSQSPSNKVTEKGKDVELRCDPISGHTALYWYRQSLGQGLEFLIYFQGNSAPDKSGLPSDRFSAERTGGSVSTLTIQRTQQEDSAVYLCASSLLSGQAMAGTYNEQFFGPGTRLTVL.

This chain links TRBV20-1 with TRBJ1-2; D is uncertain. V was pared by 4 bases and J by 6 bases, with 9 bases between. CDR3 length equals 11 residues. The germline CDR1 and CDR2 sequences are DFQATT and SNEGSKA (reference sequence). This CDR3 is CSAMQQNGYTF. The CDR3 DNA reads as TGCAGTGCTATGCAGCAGAATGGCTACACCTTC.

This clonotype was seen more than once but under ten times. The genes are TRBV4-1 and TRBJ1-2; unclear D gene. The CDR3 is 15 amino acids. Trimming stripped 4 bases from V and 2 bases from J, with 14 bases between. Germline values: CDR1 MGHRA, CDR2 YSYEKL. The CDR3: CASSLFLGQNYGYTF. For the CDR3, the DNA is TGCGCCAGCAGCCTATTTTTAGGGCAGAACTATGGCTACACCTTC.

This clonotype was counted only a few times. The V call is TRBV11-3, the J call TRBJ1-1; 8 bases map to TRBD1. Per germline, CDR1 SGHNT and CDR2 YENEEA. The CDR3 is 17 amino acids. The ends lost 0 bases at V and 8 bases at J; junction bases unmatched: 14. CDR3 protein: CASSLDRTGPFSREAFF. DNA of the CDR3: TGTGCCAGCAGCTTAGATCGGACAGGGCCTTTTTCGAGAGAAGCTTTCTTT.

This chain uses TRBV6-5 with TRBJ1-3; D ambiguous. Germline CDR1 and CDR2: MNHEY and SVGAGI. CDR3 size: 15 residues. V gave up 5 bases and J gave up 4 bases, with 15 bases separating them. As DNA, the CDR3 is TGTGCCAGCAGTCCCCTTGGTGGCCCCGGAAACACCATATATTTT. Protein sequence: CASSPLGGPGNTIYF.

This rearrangement joins TRBV5-1 to TRBJ1-5; D unresolved. Germline V gene data show CDR1 as SGHRS and CDR2 as YFSETQ. This CDR3 region has 15 residues. V lost 4 bases to trimming and J lost 0 bases, with 11 bases between them. CDR3 protein: CASSLEGNSNQPQHF. The CDR3 bases are TGCGCCAGCAGCCTTGAAGGCAATAGCAATCAGCCCCAGCATTTT.

This rearrangement joins TRBV6-1 to TRBJ2-3; 7 bases map to TRBD2. CDR3 length equals 13 residues. Germline V lookup: CDR1 MNHNS, CDR2 SASEGT. Trimming removed 7 bases from V and 4 bases from J; junction bases left unmatched: 5. The CDR3 loop reads CASKAGVSDTQYF. CDR3 coding DNA: TGTGCCAGCAAGGCGGGAGTTTCAGATACGCAGTATTTT.